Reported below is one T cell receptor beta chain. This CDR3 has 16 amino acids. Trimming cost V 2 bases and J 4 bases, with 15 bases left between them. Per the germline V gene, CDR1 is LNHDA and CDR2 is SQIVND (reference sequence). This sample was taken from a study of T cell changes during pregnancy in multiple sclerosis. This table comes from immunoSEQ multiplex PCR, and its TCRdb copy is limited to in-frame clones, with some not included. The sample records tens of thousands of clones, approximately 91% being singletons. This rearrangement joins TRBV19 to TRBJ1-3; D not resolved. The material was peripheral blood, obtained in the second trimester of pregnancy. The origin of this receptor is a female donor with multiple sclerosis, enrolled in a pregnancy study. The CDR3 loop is CASSIFGGPGGNTIYF. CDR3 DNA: TGTGCCAGTAGTATATTTGGAGGGCCTGGCGGAAACACCATATATTTT.